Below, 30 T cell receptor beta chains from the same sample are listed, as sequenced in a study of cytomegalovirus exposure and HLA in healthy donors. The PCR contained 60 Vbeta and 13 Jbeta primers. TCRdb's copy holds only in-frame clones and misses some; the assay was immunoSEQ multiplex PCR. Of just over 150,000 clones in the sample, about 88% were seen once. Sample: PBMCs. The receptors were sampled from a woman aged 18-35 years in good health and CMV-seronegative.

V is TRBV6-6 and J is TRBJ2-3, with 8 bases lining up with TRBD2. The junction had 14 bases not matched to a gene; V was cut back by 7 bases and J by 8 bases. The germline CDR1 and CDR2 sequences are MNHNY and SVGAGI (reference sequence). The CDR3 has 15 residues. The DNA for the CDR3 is TGTGCCAGCAATTTAGCGGGGACCGGGATCGTTACGCAGTATTTT. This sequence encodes CASNLAGTGIVTQYF.

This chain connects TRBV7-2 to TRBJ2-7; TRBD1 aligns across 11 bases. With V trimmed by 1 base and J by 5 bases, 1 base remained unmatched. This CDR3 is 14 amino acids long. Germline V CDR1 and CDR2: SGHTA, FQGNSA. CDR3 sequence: CASSLGTGGHEQYF. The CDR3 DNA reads TGTGCCAGCAGCTTAGGGACAGGGGGCCACGAGCAGTACTTC.

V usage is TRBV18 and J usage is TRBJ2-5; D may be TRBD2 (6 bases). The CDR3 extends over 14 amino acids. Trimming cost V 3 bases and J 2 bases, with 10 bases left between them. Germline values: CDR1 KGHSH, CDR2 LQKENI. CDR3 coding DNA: TGTGCCAGCTCACCTTCCGGGACTCAAGAGACCCAGTACTTC. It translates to CASSPSGTQETQYF.

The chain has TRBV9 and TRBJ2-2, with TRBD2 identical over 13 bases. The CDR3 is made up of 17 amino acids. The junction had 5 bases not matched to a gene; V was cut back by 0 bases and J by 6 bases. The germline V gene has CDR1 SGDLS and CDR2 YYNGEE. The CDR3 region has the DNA TGTGCCAGCAGCGTAGGGACTAGCGGGAGTTGGGCCGGGGAGCTGTTTTTT. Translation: CASSVGTSGSWAGELFF.

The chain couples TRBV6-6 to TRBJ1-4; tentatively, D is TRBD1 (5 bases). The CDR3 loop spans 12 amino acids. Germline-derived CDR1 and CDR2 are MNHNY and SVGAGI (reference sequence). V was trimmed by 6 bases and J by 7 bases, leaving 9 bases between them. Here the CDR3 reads CASSRGSEKLFF. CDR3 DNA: TGTGCCAGCAGCCGGGGGAGTGAAAAACTGTTTTTT.

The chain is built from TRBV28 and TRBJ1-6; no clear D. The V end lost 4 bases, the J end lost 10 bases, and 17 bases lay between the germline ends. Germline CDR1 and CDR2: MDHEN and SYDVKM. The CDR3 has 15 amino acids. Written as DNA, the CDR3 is TGTGCCAGCAGTTACCCCGGGGAGGTGCGGTCACCCCTCCACTTT. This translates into CASSYPGEVRSPLHF.

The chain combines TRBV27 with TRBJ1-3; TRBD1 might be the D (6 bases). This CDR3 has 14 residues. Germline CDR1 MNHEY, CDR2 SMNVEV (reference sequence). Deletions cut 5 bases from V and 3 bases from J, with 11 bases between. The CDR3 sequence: CASSHRVGGNTIYF. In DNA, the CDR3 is TGTGCCAGCAGTCACAGGGTTGGTGGAAACACCATATATTTT.

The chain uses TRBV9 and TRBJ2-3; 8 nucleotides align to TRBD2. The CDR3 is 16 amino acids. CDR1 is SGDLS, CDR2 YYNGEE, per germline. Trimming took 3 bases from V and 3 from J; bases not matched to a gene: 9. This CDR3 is CASSAESGGPTDTQYF. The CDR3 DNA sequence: TGTGCCAGCAGCGCCGAATCGGGAGGGCCAACAGATACGCAGTATTTT.

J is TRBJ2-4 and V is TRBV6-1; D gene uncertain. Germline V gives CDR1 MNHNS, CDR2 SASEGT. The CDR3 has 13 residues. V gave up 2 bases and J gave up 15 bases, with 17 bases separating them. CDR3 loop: CASSESVQSYWYF. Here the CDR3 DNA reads TGTGCCAGCAGTGAATCGGTACAGTCTTATTGGTACTTC.

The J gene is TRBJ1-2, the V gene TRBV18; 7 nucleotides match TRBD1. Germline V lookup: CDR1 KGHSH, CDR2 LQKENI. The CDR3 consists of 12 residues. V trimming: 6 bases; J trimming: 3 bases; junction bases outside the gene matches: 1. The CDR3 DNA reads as TGTGCCAGCTCCGGACAGGACTATGGCTACACCTTC. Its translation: CASSGQDYGYTF.

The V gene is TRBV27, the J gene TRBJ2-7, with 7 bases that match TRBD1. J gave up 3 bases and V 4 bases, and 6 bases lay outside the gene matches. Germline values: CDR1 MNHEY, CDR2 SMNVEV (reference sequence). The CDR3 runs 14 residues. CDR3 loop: CASSSGQRLYEQYF. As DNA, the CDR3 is TGTGCCAGCAGTTCGGGACAGCGGCTCTACGAGCAGTACTTC.

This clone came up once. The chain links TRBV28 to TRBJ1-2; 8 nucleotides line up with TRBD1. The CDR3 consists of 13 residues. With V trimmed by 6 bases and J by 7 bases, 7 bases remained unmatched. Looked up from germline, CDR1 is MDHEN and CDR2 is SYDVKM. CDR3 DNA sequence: TGTGCCAGCAGCGAAGGACAGGGCGGTGGCTACACCTTC. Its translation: CASSEGQGGGYTF.

CDR3 sequence: CASTRREGREKLFF. CDR3 nucleotide sequence: TGTGCCAGTACCCGGCGAGAGGGCCGTGAAAAACTGTTTTTT. The chain uses TRBV19 and TRBJ1-4; no firm D call. V was shortened by 7 bases and J by 7 bases, with 16 bases between the two germline ends. Per the germline V gene, CDR1 is LNHDA and CDR2 is SQIVND (reference sequence). The CDR3 length is 14 residues. The full variable domain, its missing parts supplied by reference TRBV19 and TRBJ1-4, is DGGITQSPKYLFRKEGQNVTLSCEQNLNHDAMYWYRQDPGQGLRLIYYSQIVNDFQKGDIAEGYSVSREKKESFPLTVTSAQKNPTAFYLCASTRREGREKLFFGSGTQLSVL.

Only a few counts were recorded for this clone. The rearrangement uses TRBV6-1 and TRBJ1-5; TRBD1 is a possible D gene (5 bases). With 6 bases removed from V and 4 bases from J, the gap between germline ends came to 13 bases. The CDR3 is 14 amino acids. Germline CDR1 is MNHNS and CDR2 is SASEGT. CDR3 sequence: CASSDGGFNQPQHF. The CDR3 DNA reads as TGTGCCAGCAGCGACGGGGGGTTTAATCAGCCCCAGCATTTT.

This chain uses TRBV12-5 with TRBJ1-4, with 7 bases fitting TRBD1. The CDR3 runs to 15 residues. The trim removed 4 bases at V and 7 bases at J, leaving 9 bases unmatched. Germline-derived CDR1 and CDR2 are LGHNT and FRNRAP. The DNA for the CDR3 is TGTGCTAGTGGTTCCTCCGGGACAGTAGGTGAAAAACTGTTTTTT. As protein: CASGSSGTVGEKLFF. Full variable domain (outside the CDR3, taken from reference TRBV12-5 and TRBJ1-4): DARVTQTPRHKVTEMGQEVTMRCQPILGHNTVFWYRQTMMQGLELLAYFRNRAPLDDSGMPKDRFSAEMPDATLATLKIQPSEPRDSAVYFCASGSSGTVGEKLFFGSGTQLSVL.

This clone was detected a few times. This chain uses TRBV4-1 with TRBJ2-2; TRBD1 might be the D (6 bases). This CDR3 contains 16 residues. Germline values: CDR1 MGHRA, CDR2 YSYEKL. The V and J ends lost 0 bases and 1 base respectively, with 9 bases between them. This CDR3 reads CASSQDWTVNTGELFF. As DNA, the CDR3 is TGCGCCAGCAGCCAAGATTGGACAGTGAACACCGGGGAGCTGTTTTTT.

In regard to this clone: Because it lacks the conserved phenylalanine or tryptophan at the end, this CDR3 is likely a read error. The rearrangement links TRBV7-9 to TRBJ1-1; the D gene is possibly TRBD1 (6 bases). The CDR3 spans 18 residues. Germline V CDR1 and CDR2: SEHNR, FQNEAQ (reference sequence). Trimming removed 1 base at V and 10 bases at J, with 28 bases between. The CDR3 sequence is CASSLGIWTDPEGRAAFL. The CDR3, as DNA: TGTGCCAGCAGCTTAGGGATCTGGACAGACCCCGAAGGGAGGGCAGCTTTCCTT.

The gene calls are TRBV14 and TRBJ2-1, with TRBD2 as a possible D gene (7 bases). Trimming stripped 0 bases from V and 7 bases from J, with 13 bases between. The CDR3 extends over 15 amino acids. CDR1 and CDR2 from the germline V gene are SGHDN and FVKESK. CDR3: CASSQEWGGRNEQFF. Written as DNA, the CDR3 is TGTGCCAGCAGCCAAGAGTGGGGGGGCAGGAATGAGCAGTTCTTC.

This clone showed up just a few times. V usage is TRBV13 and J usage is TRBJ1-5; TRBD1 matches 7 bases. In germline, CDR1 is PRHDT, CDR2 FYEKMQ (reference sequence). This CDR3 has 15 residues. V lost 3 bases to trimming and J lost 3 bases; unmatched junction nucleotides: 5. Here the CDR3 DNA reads TGTGCCAGCAGCTTGACGACAGGGAACAATCAGCCCCAGCATTTT. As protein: CASSLTTGNNQPQHF.

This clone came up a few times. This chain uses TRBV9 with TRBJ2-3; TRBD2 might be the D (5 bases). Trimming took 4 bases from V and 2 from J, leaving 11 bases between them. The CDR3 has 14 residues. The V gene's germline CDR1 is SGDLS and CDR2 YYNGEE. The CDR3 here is CASSISGDTDTQYF. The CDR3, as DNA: TGTGCCAGCAGCATAAGCGGAGACACAGATACGCAGTATTTT. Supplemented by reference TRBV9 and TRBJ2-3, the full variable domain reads DSGVTQTPKHLITATGQRVTLRCSPRSGDLSVYWYQQSLDQGLQFLIQYYNGEERAKGNILERFSAQQFPDLHSELNLSSLELGDSALYFCASSISGDTDTQYFGPGTRLTVL.

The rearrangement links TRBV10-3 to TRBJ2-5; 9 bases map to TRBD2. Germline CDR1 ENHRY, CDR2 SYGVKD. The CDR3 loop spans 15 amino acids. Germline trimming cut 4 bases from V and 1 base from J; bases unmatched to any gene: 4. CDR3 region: CAISGISGSQETQYF. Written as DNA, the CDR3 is TGTGCCATCAGTGGGATTAGCGGGAGCCAAGAGACCCAGTACTTC.

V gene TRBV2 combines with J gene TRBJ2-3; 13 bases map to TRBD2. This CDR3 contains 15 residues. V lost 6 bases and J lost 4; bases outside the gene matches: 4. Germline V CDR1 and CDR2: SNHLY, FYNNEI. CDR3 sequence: CASRETSGGSDTQYF. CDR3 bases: TGTGCCAGCAGGGAGACTAGCGGGGGGTCAGATACGCAGTATTTT. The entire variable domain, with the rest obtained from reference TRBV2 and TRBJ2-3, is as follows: EPEVTQTPSHQVTQMGQEVILRCVPISNHLYFYWYRQILGQKVEFLVSFYNNEISEKSEIFDDQFSVERPDGSNFTLKIRSTKLEDSAMYFCASRETSGGSDTQYFGPGTRLTVL.

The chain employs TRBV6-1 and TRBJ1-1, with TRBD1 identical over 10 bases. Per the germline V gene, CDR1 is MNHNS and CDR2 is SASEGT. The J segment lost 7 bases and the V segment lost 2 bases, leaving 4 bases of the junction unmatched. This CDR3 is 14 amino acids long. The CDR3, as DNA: TGTGCCAGCAGTGAACTAGGACAGGGGGGTGAAGCTTTCTTT. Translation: CASSELGQGGEAFF.

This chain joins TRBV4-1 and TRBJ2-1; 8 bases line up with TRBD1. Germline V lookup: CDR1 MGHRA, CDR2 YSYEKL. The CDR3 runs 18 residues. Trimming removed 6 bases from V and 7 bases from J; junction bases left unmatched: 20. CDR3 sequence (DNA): TGCGCCAGCAGAACCGGACAGGGAATTCTGACTTGGGGGAATGAGCAGTTCTTC. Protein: CASRTGQGILTWGNEQFF.

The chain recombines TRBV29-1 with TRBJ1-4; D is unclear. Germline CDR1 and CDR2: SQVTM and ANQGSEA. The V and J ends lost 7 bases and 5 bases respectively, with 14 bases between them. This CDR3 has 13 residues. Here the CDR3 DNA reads TGCAGCGGGACGGTAGGAGGAAATGAAAAACTGTTTTTT. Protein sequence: CSGTVGGNEKLFF.

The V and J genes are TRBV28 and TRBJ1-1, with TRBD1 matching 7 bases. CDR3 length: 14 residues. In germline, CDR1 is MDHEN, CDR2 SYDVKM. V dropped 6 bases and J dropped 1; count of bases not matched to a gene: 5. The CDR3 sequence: CASSPDRENTEAFF. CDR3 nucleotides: TGTGCCAGCAGCCCCGACAGGGAGAACACTGAAGCTTTCTTT.

The CDR3 nucleotides read TGTGCCAGCAGTGAATATCACCCAGCGGGGGCCACCTACAATGAGCAGTTCTTC. Translating gives CASSEYHPAGATYNEQFF. The chain carries TRBV25-1 and TRBJ2-1; 8 bases agree with TRBD2. J lost 2 bases, V lost 0 bases, and 9 bases had no gene match. The germline CDR1 and CDR2 sequences are MGHDK and SYGVNS. The CDR3 runs to 18 residues.

DNA of the CDR3: TGCAGCGCCACAGGACTAGCGGGGCCCTTAAGCACAGATACGCAGTATTTT. This gives the protein CSATGLAGPLSTDTQYF. The chain uses TRBV29-1 and TRBJ2-3, with 12 bases that match TRBD2. Per the germline V gene, CDR1 is SQVTM and CDR2 is ANQGSEA. CDR3 size: 17 residues. Losses at the gene ends were 7 bases for V and 0 bases for J; bases not matched to a gene: 11.

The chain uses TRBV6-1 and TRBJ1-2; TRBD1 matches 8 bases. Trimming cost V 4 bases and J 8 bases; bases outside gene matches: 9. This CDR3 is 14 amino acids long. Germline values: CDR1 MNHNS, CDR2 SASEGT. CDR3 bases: TGTGCCAGCAGTGTCAGACTTCCAGGGGGCGGCTACACCTTC. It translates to CASSVRLPGGGYTF.

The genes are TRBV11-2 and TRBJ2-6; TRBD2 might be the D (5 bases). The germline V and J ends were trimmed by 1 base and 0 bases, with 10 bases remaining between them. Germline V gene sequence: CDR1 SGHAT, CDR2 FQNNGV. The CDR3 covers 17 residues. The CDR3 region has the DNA TGTGCCAGCAGCTTAGGCACGGGGAGCTCTGGGGCCAACGTCCTGACTTTC. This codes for CASSLGTGSSGANVLTF.